This T cell receptor beta chain is from a study of neoadjuvant nivolumab and ipilimumab in lung cancer. Sequencing was performed with immunoSEQ multiplex PCR; in TCRdb, only in-frame clones are kept and a portion is missing. Among 7,000 to 8,500 clones listed, about 89% were seen once. The germline V and J ends were trimmed by 4 bases and 0 bases, with 9 bases remaining between them. From germline, CDR1 is SGHTA and CDR2 FQGTGA. This CDR3 contains 14 residues. This sample comprised tumor tissue, obtained after neoadjuvant nivolumab, alone or with ipilimumab, at or shortly before surgery. The genes are TRBV7-3 and TRBJ1-1; D not certain. This clonotype was obtained from an adult with non-small cell lung cancer. Some clones in this sample may be carry-over from other donors' samples. DNA of the CDR3: TGTGCCAGCAGCTCCTCGGGGTTGAACACTGAAGCTTTCTTT. It encodes CASSSSGLNTEAFF.